This record looks at one T cell receptor (beta chain) sequence and its context. V lost 0 bases, J lost 3 bases, and 8 bases lay in between. The germline CDR1 and CDR2 sequences are MNHNS and SASEGT. The CDR3 is 14 residues long. Per the study methods: Amplification of reference gene primers was used by the study to estimate nucleated cell counts. The repertoire was sequenced with immunoSEQ multiplex PCR; TCRdb's copy has only in-frame clones and lacks some. V, J and clone size are taken as reported in that table, and D and trimming were inferred from the DNA itself. This sample has about 50,000 clones, with roughly 85% found just once. The data are from a study of blood T cell repertoires in COVID-19. As for the study in general: There were acute and convalescent COVID-19 samples, and they came from the United States, Italy and Spain. PBMCs, B-cell-depleted T cells, or T cells provided the cDNA or gDNA that made up the material.

The rearrangement joins TRBV6-1 to TRBJ1-1; D not certain. This TCR derives from a man between 60 and 75 years old with acute or convalescent COVID-19. Sequenced: peripheral blood. CDR3 loop: CASSEARGDTEAFF. The DNA of the CDR3 is TGTGCCAGCAGTGAAGCCCGCGGAGACACTGAAGCTTTCTTT.